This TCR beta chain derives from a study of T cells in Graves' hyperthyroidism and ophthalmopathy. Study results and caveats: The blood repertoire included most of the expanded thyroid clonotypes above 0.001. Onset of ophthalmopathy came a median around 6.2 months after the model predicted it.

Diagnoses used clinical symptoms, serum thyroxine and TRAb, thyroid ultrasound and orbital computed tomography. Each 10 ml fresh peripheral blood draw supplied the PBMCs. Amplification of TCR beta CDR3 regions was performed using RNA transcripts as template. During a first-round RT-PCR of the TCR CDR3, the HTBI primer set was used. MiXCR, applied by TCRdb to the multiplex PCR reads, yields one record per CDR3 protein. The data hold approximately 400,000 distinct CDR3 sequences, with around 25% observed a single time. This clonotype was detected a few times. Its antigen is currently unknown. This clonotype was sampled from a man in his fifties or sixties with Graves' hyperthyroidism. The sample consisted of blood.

The CDR3 coding sequence is TGTGCCAGTAGTACCGGACAGGGGATCTACGAGCAGTACTTC. This sequence encodes CASSTGQGIYEQYF. The genes are TRBV19 and TRBJ2-7; 9 nucleotides align to TRBD1. CDR1 LNHDA and CDR2 SQIVND come from the germline V gene (reference sequence). Unmatched junction bases numbered 4, after V lost 4 bases and J lost 3 bases. The CDR3 covers 14 residues.